This T cell receptor (beta chain) derives from a study of PD-1 blockade in classical Hodgkin lymphoma. Study-wide results and limits: The repertoire differences lack a defined cause, possibly disease activity or prior therapy. Patients with a complete response exhibited baseline diversity comparable to newly diagnosed patients. Nivolumab initiated under 1 year post-ASCT led to patient exclusion.

Relapses following autologous stem cell transplantation were seen in all patients, with brentuximab vedotin exposure varying. Investigators isolated CD4+ T cells from thawed PBMCs through magnetic negative selection. Notes on this clone: The target antigen is unknown.

Here immunoSEQ multiplex PCR was the method, and the copy in TCRdb shows in-frame clones only, minus some. This sample has tens of thousands of clones; approximately 92% occur once, and the top ten carry around 0.21%. V was trimmed by 2 bases and J by 7 bases, leaving 15 bases between them. CDR3 length: 15 amino acids. CDR1 is PRHDT, CDR2 FYEKMQ, per germline (reference sequence). The gene calls are TRBV13 and TRBJ2-1; D is ambiguous. The TCR comes from a human donor with classical Hodgkin lymphoma. Source: CD4+ T cells from blood, taken at baseline. The CDR3 DNA reads as TGTGCCAGCAGCTTATCAAGTCGCGGACGAAATGAGCAGTTCTTC. It codes for CASSLSSRGRNEQFF.